This T cell receptor (beta chain) was retrieved from a study of T cell repertoires in cytomegalovirus infection. Points on this clonotype: As yet, its antigen is unknown.

TCRdb reprocessed the reads with MiXCR, giving one entry per CDR3 protein. The data show about 770,000 distinct CDR3 sequences, 25% to 30% seen once. The CDR3 runs to 13 residues. With 8 bases clipped from V and 6 bases from J, the junction kept 6 bases outside the gene matches. CDR1 is ENHRY, CDR2 SYGVKD, per germline. This clonotype was obtained from a human donor in good health (CMV status not recorded). Some clones in this sample may be carry-over from other donors' samples. Sequenced material: cultured CD8+ T cells from PBMCs, taken from culture after CMV antigen stimulation. This chain links TRBV10-3 with TRBJ2-1; 8 positions agree with TRBD2. CDR3 loop: CAIQTGGPNEQFF. CDR3 DNA sequence: TGTGCCATCCAGACGGGGGGGCCCAATGAGCAGTTCTTC.